This T cell receptor beta chain was sequenced for a study of low-dose radiotherapy and immunotherapy resistance in tumors. This clonotype is medium-sized within its sample. Both TCRalpha and TCRbeta chains were reverse transcribed with V-gene-specific primers. The TCRs were subjected to amplification over approximately 20 PCR cycles employing a constant-region primer in conjunction with a V-primer adapter. Through in vitro transcription, the mRNA that had been isolated was amplified. MiXCR, applied by TCRdb to the reads, yields one record per CDR3 protein. Among some 38,000 distinct CDR3 sequences listed, 20% were seen once. This sample's time point: after trial treatment. Treatment noted: LDRT plus nivolumab, ipilimumab, low-dose cyclophosphamide and aspirin (RACIN trial). Each patient who was eligible had an advanced solid tumor with no tumor-infiltrating lymphocytes. Material: PBMCs, obtained after low-dose radiotherapy plus immunotherapy. The clonotype originates from a female donor with ovarian cancer.

CDR3 residues: CASSSRDRIYNEQFF. CDR3 coding DNA: TGTGCCAGCAGCTCACGGGACAGAATCTACAATGAGCAGTTCTTC. The rearrangement joins TRBV11-1 to TRBJ2-1, with TRBD1 matching 7 bases. Germline values: CDR1 SGHAT, CDR2 FQDESV (reference sequence). The CDR3 length is 15 residues. V trimming: 4 bases; J trimming: 3 bases; junction bases outside the gene matches: 6. Full variable domain (missing parts from reference TRBV11-1 and TRBJ2-1): EAEVAQSPRYKITEKSQAVAFWCDPISGHATLYWYRQILGQGPELLVQFQDESVVDDSQLPKDRFSAERLKGVDSTLKIQPAELGDSAMYLCASSSRDRIYNEQFFGPGTRLTVL.